The TCR beta chain under discussion was sequenced for a study of T cells in narcolepsy. Turning to the study itself: Donors had narcolepsy type 1 or type 2, or were healthy controls.

The V gene's germline CDR1 is SGHNT and CDR2 YYREEE (reference sequence). The CDR3 loop spans 15 amino acids. V dropped 5 bases and J dropped 6; count of bases not matched to a gene: 11. Profiling relied on immunoSEQ multiplex PCR, and the TCRdb table lists in-frame clones only, not all of them. Of approximately 30,000 clones in the sample, roughly 80% were seen once. The TCR originated in a human donor in good health. The specimen sequenced was memory (CD45RA-) CD4+ T cells from blood. This chain joins TRBV5-4 and TRBJ2-1, with 7 bases that match TRBD1. This chain's CDR3 is CASRPDSGTVNEQFF. As DNA, the CDR3 is TGTGCCAGCAGACCGGACTCCGGGACAGTCAATGAGCAGTTCTTC. Using reference TRBV5-4 and TRBJ2-1 for the parts outside the CDR3, the full variable domain is ETGVTQSPTHLIKTRGQQVTLRCSSQSGHNTVSWYQQALGQGPQFIFQYYREEENGRGNFPPRFSGLQFPNYSSELNVNALELDDSALYLCASRPDSGTVNEQFFGPGTRLTVL.